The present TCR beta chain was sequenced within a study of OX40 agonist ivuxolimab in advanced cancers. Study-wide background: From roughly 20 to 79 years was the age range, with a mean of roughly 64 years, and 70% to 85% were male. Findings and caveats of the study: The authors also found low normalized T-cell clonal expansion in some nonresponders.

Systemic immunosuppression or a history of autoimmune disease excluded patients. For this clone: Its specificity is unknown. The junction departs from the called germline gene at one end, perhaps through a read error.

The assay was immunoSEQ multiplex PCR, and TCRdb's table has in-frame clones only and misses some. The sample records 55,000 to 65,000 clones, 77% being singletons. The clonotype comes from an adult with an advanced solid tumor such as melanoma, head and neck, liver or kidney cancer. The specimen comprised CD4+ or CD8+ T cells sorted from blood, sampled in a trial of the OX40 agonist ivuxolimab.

As DNA, the CDR3 is TGTGCCGGCAGTTACGAACAGGGCAGGGCTAACTATGGCTACACCTTC. As protein: CAGSYEQGRANYGYTF. The V call is TRBV6-5, the J call TRBJ1-2; tentative D call: TRBD1 (6 bases). This CDR3 has 16 amino acids. CDR1 and CDR2 (germline): MNHEY, SVGAGI.